This T cell receptor (beta chain) is from a study of T cell repertoires in cytomegalovirus infection. Study background: It can be stated that public TCR beta signatures indicated CMV infection as well as a matching HLA type. Findings and limits, study-wide: Summed public TCR beta family frequency identified CMV carriers bearing the relevant HLA.

There are many counts of this clonotype. Its cognate antigen is unknown. TCRdb fed the reads into MiXCR, producing one record per CDR3 protein. The profile shows around 450,000 distinct CDR3 sequences, 31% of them singletons. This CDR3 spans 14 amino acids. Germline V gives CDR1 MGHRA, CDR2 YSYEKL. The V end was cut by 2 bases, the J end by 6 bases, with 8 bases between. Sequenced input: PBMCs. The chain recombines TRBV4-1 with TRBJ1-6; possible D gene TRBD1, 5 bases. This receptor was identified in a human donor in good health (CMV status not recorded). Some clones in this sample may be carry-over from other donors' samples. The CDR3 spells CASSQRDSNSPLHF. CDR3 sequence (DNA): TGCGCCAGCAGCCAACGAGACAGTAATTCACCCCTCCACTTT.